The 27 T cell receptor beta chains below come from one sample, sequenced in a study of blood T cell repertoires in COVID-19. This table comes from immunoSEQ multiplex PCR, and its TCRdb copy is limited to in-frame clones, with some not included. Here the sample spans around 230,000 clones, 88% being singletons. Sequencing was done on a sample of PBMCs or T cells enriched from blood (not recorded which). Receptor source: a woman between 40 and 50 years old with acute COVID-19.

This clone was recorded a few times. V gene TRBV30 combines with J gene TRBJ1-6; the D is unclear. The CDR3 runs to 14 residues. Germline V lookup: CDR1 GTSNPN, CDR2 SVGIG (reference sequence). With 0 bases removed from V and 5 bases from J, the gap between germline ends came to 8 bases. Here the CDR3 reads CAWSVGTDNSPLHF. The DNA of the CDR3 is TGTGCCTGGAGTGTCGGCACAGATAATTCACCCCTCCACTTT.

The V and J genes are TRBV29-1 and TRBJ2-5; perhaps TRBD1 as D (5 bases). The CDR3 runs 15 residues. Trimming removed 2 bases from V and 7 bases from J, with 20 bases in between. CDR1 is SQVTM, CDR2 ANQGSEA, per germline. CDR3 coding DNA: TGCAGCGTTGAAAGGATGGGGCAAGGGAAGGGGACCCAGTACTTC. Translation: CSVERMGQGKGTQYF.

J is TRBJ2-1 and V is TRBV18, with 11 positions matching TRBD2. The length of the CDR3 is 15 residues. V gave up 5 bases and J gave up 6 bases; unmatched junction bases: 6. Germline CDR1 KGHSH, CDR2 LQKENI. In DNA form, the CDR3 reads TGTGCCAGCTCATCGCTAGCGGGAGGATTCAATGAGCAGTTCTTC. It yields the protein CASSSLAGGFNEQFF.

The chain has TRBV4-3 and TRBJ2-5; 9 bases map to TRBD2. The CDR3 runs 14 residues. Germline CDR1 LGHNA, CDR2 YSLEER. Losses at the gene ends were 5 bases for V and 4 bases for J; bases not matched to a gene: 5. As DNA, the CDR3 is TGCGCCAGCAGCGTAAATAGCGGGAGAGAGACCCAGTACTTC. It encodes CASSVNSGRETQYF.

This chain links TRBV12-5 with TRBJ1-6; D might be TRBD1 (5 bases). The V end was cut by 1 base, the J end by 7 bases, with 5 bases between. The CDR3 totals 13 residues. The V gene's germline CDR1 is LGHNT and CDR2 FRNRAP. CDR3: CASGLEGNSPLHF. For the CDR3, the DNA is TGTGCTAGTGGTTTGGAGGGGAATTCACCCCTCCACTTT. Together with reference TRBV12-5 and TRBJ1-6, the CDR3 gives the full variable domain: DARVTQTPRHKVTEMGQEVTMRCQPILGHNTVFWYRQTMMQGLELLAYFRNRAPLDDSGMPKDRFSAEMPDATLATLKIQPSEPRDSAVYFCASGLEGNSPLHFGNGTRLTVT.

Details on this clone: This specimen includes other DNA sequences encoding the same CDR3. As DNA, the CDR3 is TGCAGCGCTCAGAACACTGAAGCTTTCTTT. Its protein product is CSAQNTEAFF. J is TRBJ1-1 and V is TRBV29-1; D uncertain. Germline values: CDR1 SQVTM, CDR2 ANQGSEA. Trimming shortened V by 7 bases and J by 1 base, and 4 bases separated the two germline ends. The CDR3 runs to 10 residues.

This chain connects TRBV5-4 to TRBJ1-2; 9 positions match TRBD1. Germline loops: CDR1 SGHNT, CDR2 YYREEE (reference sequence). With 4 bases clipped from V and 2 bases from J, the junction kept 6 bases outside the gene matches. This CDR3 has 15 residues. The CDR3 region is CASSPGQGGNYGYTF. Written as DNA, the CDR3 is TGTGCCAGCAGCCCGGGACAGGGAGGGAACTATGGCTACACCTTC.

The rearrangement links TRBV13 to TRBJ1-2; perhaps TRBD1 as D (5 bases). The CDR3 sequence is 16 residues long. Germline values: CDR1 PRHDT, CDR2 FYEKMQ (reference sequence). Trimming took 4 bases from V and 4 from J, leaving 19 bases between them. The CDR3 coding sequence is TGTGCCAGCAGCTCCAGCTCAGCGGGACCGTTCTATGGCTACACCTTC. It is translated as CASSSSSAGPFYGYTF. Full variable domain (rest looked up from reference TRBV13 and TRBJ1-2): AAGVIQSPRHLIKEKRETATLKCYPIPRHDTVYWYQQGPGQDPQFLISFYEKMQSDKGSIPDRFSAQQFSDYHSELNMSSLELGDSALYFCASSSSSAGPFYGYTFGSGTRLTVV.

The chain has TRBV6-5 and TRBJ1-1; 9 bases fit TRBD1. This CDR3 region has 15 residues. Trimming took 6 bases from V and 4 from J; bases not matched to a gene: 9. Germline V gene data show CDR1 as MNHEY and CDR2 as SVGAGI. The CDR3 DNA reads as TGTGCCAGCAGAACCCGGACAGGGGAGAGCACTGAAGCTTTCTTT. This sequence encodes CASRTRTGESTEAFF.

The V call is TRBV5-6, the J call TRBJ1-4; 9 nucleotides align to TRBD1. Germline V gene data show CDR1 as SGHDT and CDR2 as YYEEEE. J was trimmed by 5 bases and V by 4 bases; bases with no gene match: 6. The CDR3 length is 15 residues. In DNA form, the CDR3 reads TGTGCCAGCAGCCAAAGACAGGGGGTAAATGAAAAACTGTTTTTT. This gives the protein CASSQRQGVNEKLFF.

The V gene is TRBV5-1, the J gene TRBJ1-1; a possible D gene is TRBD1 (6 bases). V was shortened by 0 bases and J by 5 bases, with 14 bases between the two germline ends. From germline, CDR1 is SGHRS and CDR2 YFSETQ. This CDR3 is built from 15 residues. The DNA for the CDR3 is TGCGCCAGCAGCTTGGATGGGAGAAGGGGGACTGAAGCTTTCTTT. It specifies CASSLDGRRGTEAFF.

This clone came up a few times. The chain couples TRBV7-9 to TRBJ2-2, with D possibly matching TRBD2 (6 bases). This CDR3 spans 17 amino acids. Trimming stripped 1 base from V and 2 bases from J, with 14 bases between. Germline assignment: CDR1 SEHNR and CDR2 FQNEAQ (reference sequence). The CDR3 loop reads CASSLGGVRDNTGELFF. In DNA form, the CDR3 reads TGTGCCAGCAGCTTAGGGGGGGTTAGAGACAACACCGGGGAGCTGTTTTTT.

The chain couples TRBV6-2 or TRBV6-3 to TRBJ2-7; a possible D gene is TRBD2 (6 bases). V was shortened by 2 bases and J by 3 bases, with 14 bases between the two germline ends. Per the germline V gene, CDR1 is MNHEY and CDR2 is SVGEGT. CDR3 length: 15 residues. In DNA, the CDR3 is TGTGCCAGCAGTTACGGGCGGGATCTGGTCTACGAGCAGTACGTC. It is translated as CASSYGRDLVYEQYV.

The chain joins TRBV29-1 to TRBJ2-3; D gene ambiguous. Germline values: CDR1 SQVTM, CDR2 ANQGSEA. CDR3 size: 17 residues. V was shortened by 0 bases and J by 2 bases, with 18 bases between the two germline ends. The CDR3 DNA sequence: TGCAGCGTTGAAGATGCTGGAATGGCAGGCTTCACAGATACGCAGTATTTT. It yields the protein CSVEDAGMAGFTDTQYF.

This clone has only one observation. CDR3: CASSADKSGAGPQHF. For the CDR3, the DNA is TGTGCCAGCAGCGCAGACAAGTCTGGTGCGGGGCCCCAGCATTTT. The chain employs TRBV2 and TRBJ1-5; D gene unclear. Trimming shortened V by 6 bases and J by 9 bases, and 21 bases separated the two germline ends. In germline, CDR1 is SNHLY, CDR2 FYNNEI. The CDR3 runs 15 residues.

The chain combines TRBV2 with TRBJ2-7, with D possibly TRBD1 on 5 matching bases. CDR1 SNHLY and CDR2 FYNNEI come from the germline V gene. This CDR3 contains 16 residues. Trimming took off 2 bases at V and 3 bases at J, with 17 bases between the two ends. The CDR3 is CASSESRTRVSYEQYF. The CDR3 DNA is TGTGCCAGCAGTGAAAGCAGGACAAGGGTTAGCTACGAGCAGTACTTC.

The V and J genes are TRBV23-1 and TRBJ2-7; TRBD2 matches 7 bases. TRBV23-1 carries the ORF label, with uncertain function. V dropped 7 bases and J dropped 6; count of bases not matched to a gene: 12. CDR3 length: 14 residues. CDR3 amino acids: CASTQSGEWSEQYV. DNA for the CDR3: TGCGCCAGCACCCAGAGCGGGGAGTGGTCCGAGCAGTACGTC.

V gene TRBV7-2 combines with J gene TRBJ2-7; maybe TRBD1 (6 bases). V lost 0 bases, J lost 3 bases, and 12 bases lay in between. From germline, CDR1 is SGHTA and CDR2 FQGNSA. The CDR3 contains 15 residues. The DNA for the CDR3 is TGTGCCAGCAGCTTAGCGGGGGACACTATCTACGAGCAGTACTTC. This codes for CASSLAGDTIYEQYF.

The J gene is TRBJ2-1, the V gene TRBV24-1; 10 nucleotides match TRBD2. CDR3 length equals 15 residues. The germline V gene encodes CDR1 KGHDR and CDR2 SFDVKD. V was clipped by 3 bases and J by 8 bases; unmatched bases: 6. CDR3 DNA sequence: TGTGCCACCAGTGATCCCGCTAGCGGGAGCTATGAGCAGTTCTTC. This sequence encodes CATSDPASGSYEQFF.

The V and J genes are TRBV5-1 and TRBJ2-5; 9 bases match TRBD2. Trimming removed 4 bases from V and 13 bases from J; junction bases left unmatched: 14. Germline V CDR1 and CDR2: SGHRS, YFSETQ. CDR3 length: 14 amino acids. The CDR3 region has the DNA TGCGCCAGCAGCGCGCGGACTAGCGACTTTCTTCCGTACTTC. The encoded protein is CASSARTSDFLPYF.

CDR3 in amino acids: CASSTRQFSGNTIYF. CDR3 coding DNA: TGTGCCAGTAGTACAAGACAGTTCTCTGGAAACACCATATATTTT. The chain has TRBV19 and TRBJ1-3; a possible D gene is TRBD1 (5 bases). Germline CDR1 LNHDA, CDR2 SQIVND (reference sequence). The V end lost 4 bases, the J end lost 0 bases, and 10 bases lay between the germline ends. There are 15 residues in the CDR3.

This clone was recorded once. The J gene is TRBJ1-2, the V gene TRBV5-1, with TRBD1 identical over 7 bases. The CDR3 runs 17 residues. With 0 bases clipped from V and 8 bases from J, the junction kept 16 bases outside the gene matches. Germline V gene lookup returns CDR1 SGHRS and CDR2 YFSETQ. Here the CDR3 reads CASSLDRGTSGGSGYTF. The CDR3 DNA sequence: TGCGCCAGCAGCTTGGATCGGGGCACCTCAGGGGGGAGCGGCTACACCTTC.

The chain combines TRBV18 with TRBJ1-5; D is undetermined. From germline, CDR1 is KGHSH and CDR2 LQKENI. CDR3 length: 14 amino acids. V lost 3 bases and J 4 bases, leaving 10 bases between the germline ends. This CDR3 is CASSPILTNQPQHF. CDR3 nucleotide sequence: TGTGCCAGCTCACCGATATTGACAAATCAGCCCCAGCATTTT. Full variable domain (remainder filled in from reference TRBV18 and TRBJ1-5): NAGVMQNPRHLVRRRGQEARLRCSPMKGHSHVYWYRQLPEEGLKFMVYLQKENIIDESGMPKERFSAEFPKEGPSILRIQQVVRGDSAAYFCASSPILTNQPQHFGDGTRLSIL.

The CDR3 sequence is CASIDSGSSYEQYV. CDR3 DNA: TGTGCCAGCATCGATAGCGGGAGCTCCTACGAGCAGTACGTC. The rearrangement joins TRBV21-1 to TRBJ2-7; TRBD2 is the table's D call, not checked against the DNA. TRBV21-1 is an annotated pseudogene. This CDR3 has 14 amino acids.

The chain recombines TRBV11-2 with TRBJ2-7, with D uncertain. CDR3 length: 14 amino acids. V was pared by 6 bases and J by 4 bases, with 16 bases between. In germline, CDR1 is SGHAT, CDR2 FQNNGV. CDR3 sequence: CASRQLDSLYEQYF. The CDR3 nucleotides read TGTGCCAGCAGGCAGCTCGACTCTTTATACGAGCAGTACTTC.

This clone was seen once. The CDR3 coding sequence is TGCGCCAGCAGCTTGGGTCCCGTTACAACTAATGAAAAACTGTTTTTT. Amino acids: CASSLGPVTTNEKLFF. This chain joins TRBV5-1 and TRBJ1-4, with no clear D. The CDR3 totals 16 residues. Trimming took 0 bases from V and 0 from J, leaving 9 bases between them. Germline V lookup: CDR1 SGHRS, CDR2 YFSETQ.

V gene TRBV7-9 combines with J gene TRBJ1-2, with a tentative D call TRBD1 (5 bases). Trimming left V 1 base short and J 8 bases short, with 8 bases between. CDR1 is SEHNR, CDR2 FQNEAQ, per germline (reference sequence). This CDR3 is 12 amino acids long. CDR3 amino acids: CASSLEGVGYTF. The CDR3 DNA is TGTGCCAGCAGCTTAGAAGGGGTGGGCTACACCTTC.